A single sample is the source of the 19 T cell receptor beta chains below, sequenced in a study of CD8+CD57+ T cells in acquired aplastic anemia. Genomic DNA served as template for TCR beta VDJ and CDR3 profiling. A single record per CDR3 protein comes from TCRdb applying MiXCR to the reads. The top ten clones hold about 2.5% of a sample with roughly 58,000 distinct CDR3 sequences, about 50% of them seen once. The sample comprised sorted CD4+, CD8+, or CD8+CD57+ T cells (not recorded which) from PBMCs. These receptor sequences come from a human donor in good health, serving as a control.

CDR3 sequence (DNA): TGTGCCAGCAGCTTAGGTGCGGGTTATGGCTACACCTTC. Amino acid sequence: CASSLGAGYGYTF. The chain combines TRBV7-2 with TRBJ1-2; the D is unclear. V lost 1 base, J lost 5 bases, and 8 bases lay in between. The CDR3 runs to 13 residues. Germline lookup yields CDR1 SGHTA and CDR2 FQGNSA.

This clonotype was counted many times. The chain employs TRBV20-1 and TRBJ2-7; 7 nucleotides line up with TRBD2. Germline values: CDR1 DFQATT, CDR2 SNEGSKA (reference sequence). The J segment lost 6 bases and the V segment lost 0 bases, leaving 11 bases of the junction unmatched. The CDR3 totals 15 residues. CDR3: CSARDGSAGVSEQYF. The CDR3 DNA follows: TGCAGTGCTAGAGACGGGTCGGCGGGAGTTAGCGAGCAGTACTTC.

This clonotype was seen repeatedly, ten times or more. This sequence joins TRBV5-1 and TRBJ2-7, with D unresolved. CDR3 length: 14 amino acids. V was shortened by 1 base and J by 0 bases, with 8 bases between the two germline ends. Germline CDR1 and CDR2: SGHRS and YFSETQ. CDR3 loop: CASSLHISSYEQYF. The CDR3 region has the DNA TGCGCCAGCAGCTTGCATATCAGCTCCTACGAGCAGTACTTC. The full variable domain, rest sourced from reference TRBV5-1 and TRBJ2-7, is KAGVTQTPRYLIKTRGQQVTLSCSPISGHRSVSWYQQTPGQGLQFLFEYFSETQRNKGNFPGRFSGRQFSNSRSEMNVSTLELGDSALYLCASSLHISSYEQYFGPGTRLTVT.

The chain employs TRBV19 and TRBJ1-5; maybe TRBD1 (5 bases). The germline V and J ends were trimmed by 0 bases and 4 bases, with 16 bases remaining between them. The CDR3 runs 17 residues. Germline CDR1 reads LNHDA; CDR2 reads SQIVND (reference sequence). CDR3 loop: CASSIEEIRTKNQPQHF. The CDR3 nucleotides are TGTGCCAGTAGTATAGAAGAGATTCGGACAAAAAATCAGCCCCAGCATTTT.

The genes are TRBV2 and TRBJ2-7, with 9 positions matching TRBD2. Germline V gene data show CDR1 as SNHLY and CDR2 as FYNNEI. CDR3 length: 15 amino acids. Unmatched junction bases numbered 6, after V lost 6 bases and J lost 0 bases. For the CDR3, the DNA is TGTGCCAGCAGACTAGGACTAGCGAGCTCCTACGAGCAGTACGTC. Translated: CASRLGLASSYEQYV.

A remark on this clonotype: The CDR3 does not close with the conserved phenylalanine or tryptophan, likely indicating a read error. No DNA is shown, since the ends of the CDR3 on it are uncertain; the CDR3 is the one TCRdb lists. V is TRBV7-2 and J is TRBJ1-6. The CDR3 sequence runs 8 residues, both termini included. Germline-derived CDR1 and CDR2 are SGHTA and FQGNSA. CDR3 sequence reads: CASSPRLP.

Ten or more counts support this clonotype. V and J are TRBV7-8 and TRBJ1-1, with D perhaps matching TRBD1 (6 bases). The germline gives CDR1 SGHVS, CDR2 FQNEAQ. Deletions cut 5 bases from V and 4 bases from J, with 14 bases between. The CDR3 totals 14 residues. In DNA, the CDR3 is TGTGCCAGCAGCGTAAACAGGGTGAGCACTGAAGCTTTCTTT. It specifies CASSVNRVSTEAFF.

This chain connects TRBV19 to TRBJ1-2; 7 positions match TRBD1. CDR3 size: 14 residues. V lost 6 bases, J lost 4 bases, and 8 bases stayed unmatched. CDR1 and CDR2 from the germline V gene are LNHDA and SQIVND (reference sequence). In nucleotides, the CDR3 is TGTGCCAGTAGCATTATCGGGACAGCCTATGGCTACACCTTC. It specifies CASSIIGTAYGYTF.

DNA of the CDR3: TGTGCTAGATTTCAACAAGCAGATACGCAGTATTTT. As protein: CARFQQADTQYF. The chain joins TRBV25-1 to TRBJ2-3; D unresolved. The CDR3 is 12 amino acids. Germline V gene data show CDR1 as MGHDK and CDR2 as SYGVNS.

The genes are TRBV9 and TRBJ1-2, with TRBD1 matching over 7 bases. The CDR3 runs 15 residues. With V trimmed by 7 bases and J by 7 bases, 16 bases remained unmatched. The germline V gene encodes CDR1 SGDLS and CDR2 YYNGEE. The CDR3 reads CASEKAPHQGGGYTF. As DNA, the CDR3 is TGTGCCAGCGAAAAAGCTCCTCATCAGGGGGGTGGCTACACCTTC.

This clonotype came up a few times. J is TRBJ2-5 and V is TRBV2; 9 bases fit TRBD2. The CDR3 spans 15 residues. From germline, CDR1 is SNHLY and CDR2 FYNNEI. Trimming cost V 4 bases and J 2 bases; bases outside gene matches: 5. The CDR3 nucleotides read TGTGCCAGCAGTGGGGCGGGGGGGAGTCAAGAGACCCAGTACTTC. Its protein is CASSGAGGSQETQYF.

J is TRBJ2-7 and V is TRBV15, with TRBD1 as a possible D gene (6 bases). Germline CDR1 is LNHNV and CDR2 is YYDKDF (reference sequence). The CDR3 is made up of 13 amino acids. The V and J ends lost 0 bases and 5 bases respectively, with 8 bases between them. In DNA, the CDR3 is TGTGCCACCAGCAGAGACGCAGGGGACGAGCAGTACTTC. This sequence encodes CATSRDAGDEQYF.

This chain connects TRBV6-5 to TRBJ1-2; D gene uncertain. CDR1 MNHEY and CDR2 SVGAGI come from the germline V gene. Between the trimmed V and J ends, which lost 7 bases and 7 bases, there was a span of 7 bases. There are 10 residues in the CDR3. Here the CDR3 DNA reads TGTGCCAGCAAGACAACTGGCTACACCTTC. Its protein product is CASKTTGYTF.

The rearrangement links TRBV25-1 to TRBJ2-3; D might be TRBD2 (6 bases). Germline V CDR1 and CDR2: MGHDK, SYGVNS. CDR3 length: 14 amino acids. V was shortened by 3 bases and J by 5 bases, with 12 bases between the two germline ends. CDR3 in amino acids: CASSDPGTGDTQYF. DNA for the CDR3: TGTGCCAGCAGTGATCCCGGGACTGGAGATACGCAGTATTTT.

The chain uses TRBV10-1 and TRBJ2-7, with D tentatively TRBD1 (6 bases). CDR1 is WNHNN and CDR2 is SYGVQD in the germline V gene (reference sequence). Trimming pared 0 bases from V and 1 base from J, leaving 7 bases between. This CDR3 has 14 residues. The CDR3 sequence: CASSESTGSYEQYF. The CDR3 DNA follows: TGCGCCAGCAGTGAGTCTACAGGGTCCTACGAGCAGTACTTC.

This clonotype was recorded a few times. This chain links TRBV7-9 with TRBJ2-7; 9 nucleotides agree with TRBD1. V dropped 5 bases and J dropped 3; count of bases not matched to a gene: 8. The germline gives CDR1 SEHNR, CDR2 FQNEAQ (reference sequence). The CDR3 loop spans 15 amino acids. The CDR3 sequence is CASSVEGQGGYEQYF. The CDR3 DNA reads TGTGCCAGCAGCGTGGAGGGACAGGGAGGCTACGAGCAGTACTTC.

This clonotype was counted ten times or more. The chain links TRBV9 to TRBJ2-1, with TRBD2 identical over 13 bases. The germline gives CDR1 SGDLS, CDR2 YYNGEE. Trimming cost V 3 bases and J 12 bases; bases outside gene matches: 6. CDR3 length: 14 residues. CDR3 DNA sequence: TGTGCCAGCAGCGCTCGGACTAGCGGGAGTAGGCAGTTCTTC. As protein: CASSARTSGSRQFF.

The V call is TRBV29-1, the J call TRBJ1-6; TRBD1 agrees at 7 bases. This CDR3 has 12 residues. The V segment lost 7 bases and the J segment 5 bases; nucleotides outside the gene matches: 2. CDR1 is SQVTM, CDR2 ANQGSEA, per germline. The CDR3 nucleotides are TGCAGCGGGGGACAGAATAATTCACCCCTCCACTTT. This encodes CSGGQNNSPLHF.

This clonotype turned up a few times. The chain combines TRBV10-3 with TRBJ1-1; TRBD1 matches 8 bases. Germline CDR1 ENHRY, CDR2 SYGVKD. CDR3 length equals 15 residues. Losses at the gene ends were 6 bases for V and 1 base for J; bases not matched to a gene: 7. CDR3 bases: TGTGCCATCAGGGTGACAGGGGACGGGAACACTGAAGCTTTCTTT. It codes for CAIRVTGDGNTEAFF.